This passage covers 7 T cell receptor beta chains from one sample sequenced in a study of blood T cells in healthy people across ages. Primed by a sample-barcoded 5' primer and a J-beta primer mix, a second PCR proceeded for about 6 to 11 cycles. TCRdb reanalysed the 5' RACE reads using MiXCR and keeps one entry per CDR3 protein. Here the sample spans about 570,000 distinct CDR3 sequences, roughly 29% being singletons. The sequenced sample consisted of blood. These receptors were obtained from a woman in her 70s in good health.

This chain uses TRBV7-2 with TRBJ2-5, with 15 bases that match TRBD2. There are 18 residues in the CDR3. Germline-derived CDR1 and CDR2 are SGHTA and FQGNSA. J was trimmed by 5 bases and V by 5 bases; bases with no gene match: 12. The CDR3 DNA reads TGTGCCAGCAGCCCGGGGACTAGCGGGGGGCATCATAGTGAGACCCAGTACTTC. Amino acid sequence: CASSPGTSGGHHSETQYF. Full variable domain (outside the CDR3, taken from reference TRBV7-2 and TRBJ2-5): GAGVSQSPSNKVTEKGKDVELRCDPISGHTALYWYRQSLGQGLEFLIYFQGNSAPDKSGLPSDRFSAERTGGSVSTLTIQRTQQEDSAVYLCASSPGTSGGHHSETQYFGPGTRLLVL.

This clonotype was counted a few times. The gene calls are TRBV7-2 and TRBJ2-5; TRBD1 is a possible D gene (6 bases). V was clipped by 4 bases and J by 6 bases, with 24 bases between them. CDR1 is SGHTA, CDR2 FQGNSA, per germline. The CDR3 contains 17 residues. CDR3: CASSSQGTGILGKTQYF. In nucleotides, the CDR3 is TGTGCCAGCAGCTCCCAGGGTACAGGGATTTTAGGAAAGACCCAGTACTTC.

The chain uses TRBV3-1 and TRBJ1-2, with D possibly matching TRBD1 (5 bases). CDR3 length equals 13 residues. From germline, CDR1 is LGHDT and CDR2 YNNKEL (reference sequence). V lost 0 bases and J lost 6, with 8 bases in between. This chain's CDR3 is CASSQDAGNGYTF. CDR3 bases: TGTGCCAGCAGCCAAGATGCAGGGAATGGCTACACCTTC.

This clonotype was detected a few times. The chain links TRBV5-1 to TRBJ1-2; D is undetermined. The CDR3 totals 13 residues. V lost 4 bases and J lost 4, with 11 bases in between. Germline CDR1 SGHRS, CDR2 YFSETQ. The CDR3 sequence: CASSTTDSYGYTF. The CDR3, as DNA: TGCGCCAGCAGCACTACGGATTCCTATGGCTACACCTTC.

This clonotype has a handful of counts. The J gene is TRBJ1-4, the V gene TRBV18; D uncertain. Trimming took off 4 bases at V and 6 bases at J, with 9 bases between the two ends. Germline CDR1 KGHSH, CDR2 LQKENI. The CDR3 runs to 13 residues. The CDR3 DNA is TGTGCCAGCTCACGGCTGGACGATGAAAAACTGTTTTTT. Protein product: CASSRLDDEKLFF.

This chain joins TRBV9 and TRBJ1-3; no reliable D call. Trimming left V 2 bases short and J 4 bases short, with 4 bases between. Germline V CDR1 and CDR2: SGDLS, YYNGEE. The CDR3 has 12 residues. The CDR3 DNA reads as TGTGCCAGCAGCGTTTTGGGAAACACCATATATTTT. Encoded protein: CASSVLGNTIYF.

The gene calls are TRBV5-1 and TRBJ2-1; TRBD1 is a possible D gene (6 bases). The CDR3 contains 15 residues. V was trimmed by 4 bases and J by 7 bases, leaving 18 bases between them. CDR1 is SGHRS, CDR2 YFSETQ, per germline. CDR3 protein: CASSADSPQRNEQFF. The CDR3 DNA is TGCGCCAGCAGCGCGGACAGTCCCCAAAGGAATGAGCAGTTCTTC.